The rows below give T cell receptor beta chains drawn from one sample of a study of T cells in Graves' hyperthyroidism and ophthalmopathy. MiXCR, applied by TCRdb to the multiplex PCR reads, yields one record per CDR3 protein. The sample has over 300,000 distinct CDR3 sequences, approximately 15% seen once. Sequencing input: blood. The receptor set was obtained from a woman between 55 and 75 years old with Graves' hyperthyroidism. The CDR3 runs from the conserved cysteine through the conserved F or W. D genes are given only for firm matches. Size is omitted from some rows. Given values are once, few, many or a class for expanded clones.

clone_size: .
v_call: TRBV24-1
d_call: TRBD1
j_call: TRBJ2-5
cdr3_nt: TGTGCCACCAGTGACCTGGGACAGGAAGGGACCCAGTACTTC
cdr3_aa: CATSDLGQEGTQYF

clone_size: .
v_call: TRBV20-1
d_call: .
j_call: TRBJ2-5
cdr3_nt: TGCAGTGCTAGAGGGGTAGTGGAGACCCAGTACTTC
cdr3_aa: CSARGVVETQYF

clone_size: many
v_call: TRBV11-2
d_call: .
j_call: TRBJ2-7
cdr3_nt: TGTGCCAGCAGCTTAGCGGTTGGGGGCTACGAGCAGTACTTC
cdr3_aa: CASSLAVGGYEQYF

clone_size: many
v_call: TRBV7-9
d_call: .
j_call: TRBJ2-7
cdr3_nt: TGTGCCAGCAGCTTTCAGGGTTCCGAGCAGTACTTC
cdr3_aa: CASSFQGSEQYF

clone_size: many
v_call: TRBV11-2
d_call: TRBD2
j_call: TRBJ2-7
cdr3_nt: TGTGCCAGCAGCTTTTCTGCGGGAGTTATCCGGCACGAGCAGTACTTC
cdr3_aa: CASSFSAGVIRHEQYF

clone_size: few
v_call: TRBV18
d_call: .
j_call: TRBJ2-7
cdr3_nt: TGTGCCAGCTCACCAGGACGCGACCCGGCGCGGTCGGAGCAGTACTTC
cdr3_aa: CASSPGRDPARSEQYF

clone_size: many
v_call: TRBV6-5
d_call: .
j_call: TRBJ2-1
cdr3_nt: TGTGCCAGCAGTTACTCGAGAGTCTGGGATGAGCAGTTCTTC
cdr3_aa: CASSYSRVWDEQFF

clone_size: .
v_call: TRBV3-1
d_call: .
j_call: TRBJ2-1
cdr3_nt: TGTGCCAGCAGCCAATGGCTAGCTAGCTCCTACAATGAGCAGTTCTTC
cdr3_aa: CASSQWLASSYNEQFF

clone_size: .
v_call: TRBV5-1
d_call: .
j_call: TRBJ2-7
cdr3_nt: TGCGCCAGCAGATTCAATCCCGGTTCGTCCTACGAGCAGTACTTC
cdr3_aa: CASRFNPGSSYEQYF

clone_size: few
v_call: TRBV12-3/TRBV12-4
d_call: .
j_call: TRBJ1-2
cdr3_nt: TGTGCCAGCAGTAGAGCCTCTGGCCGGACCCCCTATGGCTACACCTTC
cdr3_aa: CASSRASGRTPYGYTF

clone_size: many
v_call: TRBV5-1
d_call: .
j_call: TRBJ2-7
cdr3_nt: TGCGCCAGCACCCTGGGACCAGCCTACGAGCAGTACTTC
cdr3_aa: CASTLGPAYEQYF

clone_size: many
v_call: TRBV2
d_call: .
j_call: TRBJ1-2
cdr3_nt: TGTGCCAGCAGCGCAAACCCCCCGGGACAAATTACCTATGGCTACACCTTC
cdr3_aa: CASSANPPGQITYGYTF

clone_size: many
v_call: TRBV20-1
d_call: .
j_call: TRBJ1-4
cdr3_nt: TGCAGTGCTAGGACAGCAACTAATGAAAAACTGTTTTTT
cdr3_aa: CSARTATNEKLFF

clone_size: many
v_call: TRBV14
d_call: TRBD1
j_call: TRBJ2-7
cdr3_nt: TGTGCCAGCAGCCAAGAGACGCGGACAGGGTCGTACGAGCAGTACTTC
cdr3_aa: CASSQETRTGSYEQYF

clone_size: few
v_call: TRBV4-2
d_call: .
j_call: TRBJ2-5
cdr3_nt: TGTGCCAGCAGCCTTGGGGAGGACGGGTCAACAGAGACCCAGTACTTC
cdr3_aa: CASSLGEDGSTETQYF

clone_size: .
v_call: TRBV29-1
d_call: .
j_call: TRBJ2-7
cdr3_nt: TGCAGCGTTCAGGGGGCGCAGAGCGGGGACTCCTACAATGAGCAGTACTTC
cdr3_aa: CSVQGAQSGDSYNEQYF

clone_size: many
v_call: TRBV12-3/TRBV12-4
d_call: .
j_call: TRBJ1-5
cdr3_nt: TGTGCCAGCAGTTTGACAAATAGTAGCAATCAGCCCCAGCATTTT
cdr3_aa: CASSLTNSSNQPQHF

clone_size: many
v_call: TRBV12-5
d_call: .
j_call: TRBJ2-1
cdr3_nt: TGTGCTAGTGGTTTGGCCCGGAATGAGCAGTTCTTC
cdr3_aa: CASGLARNEQFF

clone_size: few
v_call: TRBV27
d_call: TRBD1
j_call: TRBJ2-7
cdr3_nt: TGTGCCAGCAGAACGTACCGGGACAGGCGTTACGAGCAGTACTTC
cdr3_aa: CASRTYRDRRYEQYF

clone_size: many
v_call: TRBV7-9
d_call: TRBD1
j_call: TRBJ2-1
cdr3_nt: TGTGCCAGCAGCTGGGACAGGGTGGGGAATGAGCAGTTCTTC
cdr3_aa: CASSWDRVGNEQFF

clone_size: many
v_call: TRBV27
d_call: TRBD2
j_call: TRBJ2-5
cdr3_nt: TGTGCCAGCAGTCACAGACTAGCGGGAGGACCCACCGGCGAGACCCAGTACTTC
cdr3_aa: CASSHRLAGGPTGETQYF

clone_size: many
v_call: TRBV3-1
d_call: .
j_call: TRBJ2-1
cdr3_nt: TGTGCCAGCAGCCACGGGGGCGGGACTATCAGTTCCTACAATGAGCAGTTCTTC
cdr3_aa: CASSHGGGTISSYNEQFF

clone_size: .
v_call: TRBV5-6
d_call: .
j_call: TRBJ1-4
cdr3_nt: TGTGCCAGCAGCTTGGGACAGGTTCGCGAAAAACTGTTTTTT
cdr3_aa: CASSLGQVREKLFF

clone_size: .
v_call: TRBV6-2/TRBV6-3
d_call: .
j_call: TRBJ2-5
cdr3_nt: TGTGCCAGCAGTTACGGCCGGGGTAGGCAAGAGACCCAGTACTTC
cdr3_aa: CASSYGRGRQETQYF

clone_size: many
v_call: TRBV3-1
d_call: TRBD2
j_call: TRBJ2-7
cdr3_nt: TGTGCCAGCAGCCAAGTAGCGGGAGGGCCTACCTACTCCTACGAGCAGTACTTC
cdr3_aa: CASSQVAGGPTYSYEQYF

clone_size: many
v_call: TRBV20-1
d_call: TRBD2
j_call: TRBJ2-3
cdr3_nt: TGCAGTGCTCCCCGAACTGATGCGGGAGGGCCCGTGGGGGATACGCAGTATTTT
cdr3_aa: CSAPRTDAGGPVGDTQYF

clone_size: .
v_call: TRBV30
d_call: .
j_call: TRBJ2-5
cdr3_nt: TGTGCCTGGAGTGTTCCAGGGACGCAGGGGACCCAGTACTTC
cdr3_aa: CAWSVPGTQGTQYF

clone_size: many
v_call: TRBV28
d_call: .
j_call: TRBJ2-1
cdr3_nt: TGTGCCAGCAGTCCCGGGACACTCAATGAGCAGTTCTTC
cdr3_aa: CASSPGTLNEQFF